Listed below are T cell receptor beta chains from one sample, sequenced in a study of CD8+ T cells in alopecia areata. Assay used: immunoSEQ multiplex PCR; TCRdb lists only in-frame clones, some missing. The sample has about 100,000 clones, just under 60% seen once. This sample comprised CD8+ T cells sorted from blood, obtained at approximately week 60, from a patient treated with tofacitinib. The source of these receptors is a human donor with alopecia areata. CDR3s include the opening cysteine and the closing phenylalanine or tryptophan. A D gene is named only where the DNA matches it firmly. Clone size is shown for a subset of rows, as once, few, many or a class of expanded clone.

j_gene | abundance | v_gene | d_gene | CDR3nt | CDR3aa
TRBJ1-1 | few | TRBV7-9 | . | TGTGCCAGCAGCCAACGAGGGGGGATTGAAGCTTTCTTT | CASSQRGGIEAFF
TRBJ2-7 | . | TRBV5-6 | . | TGTGCCAGCAGCTTGGCTGCCGGGTTACGGTCCTACGAGCAGTACTTC | CASSLAAGLRSYEQYF
TRBJ2-1 | . | TRBV29-1 | . | TGCAGCGTTGACGCACGGGGGTCCTCCTCCTACAATGAGCAGTTCTTC | CSVDARGSSSYNEQFF
TRBJ2-7 | many | TRBV14 | . | TGTGCCAGCAGCATTTTGTGGCAGGGGTACTACGAGCAGTACTTC | CASSILWQGYYEQYF
TRBJ1-2 | . | TRBV9 | TRBD1 | TGTGCCAGCAGCGATCGACAGGGTTTCTCTAACTATGGCTACACCTTC | CASSDRQGFSNYGYTF
TRBJ2-7 | few | TRBV27 | TRBD1 | TGTGCCAGCAGTTCACCGGGACAGGGGGCTCCCTACTCCTACGAGCAGTACTTC | CASSSPGQGAPYSYEQYF
TRBJ2-7 | few | TRBV19 | . | TGTGCCAGTAGTGTGGGTACGACCTACGAGCAGTACTTC | CASSVGTTYEQYF
TRBJ1-1 | . | TRBV12-5 | TRBD1 | TGTGCCCAGGGGGAGTGGGACACTGAAGCTTTCTTT | CAQGEWDTEAFF
TRBJ1-5 | . | TRBV7-9 | . | TGTGCCAGCAGCTTAGAGGGGCGGAATCAGCCCCAGCATTTT | CASSLEGRNQPQHF
TRBJ1-4 | . | TRBV30 | . | TGTGCCTGGAGTGTAGAAGGGTTAACTAATGAAAAACTGTTTTTT | CAWSVEGLTNEKLFF
TRBJ1-2 | . | TRBV13 | TRBD1 | TGTGCCAGCAGCTTAGGGACAGGGGGTCCCTATGGCTACACCTTC | CASSLGTGGPYGYTF
TRBJ1-5 | . | TRBV2 | TRBD1 | TGTGCCAGCAGTGACCAGGGGACAGGGCTAAATAGCAATCAGCCCCAGCATTTT | CASSDQGTGLNSNQPQHF
TRBJ1-2 | . | TRBV19 | . | TGTGCCAGCACTGATGGCTATGGCTACACCTTC | CASTDGYGYTF
TRBJ1-1 | . | TRBV11-2 | . | TGTGCCAGCAGCTTAGGACAGCCGAACACTGAAGCTTTCTTT | CASSLGQPNTEAFF
TRBJ1-1 | once | TRBV5-1 | . | TGCGCCAGCAGCTTGGTTTCGGGGAACACTGAAGCTTTCTTT | CASSLVSGNTEAFF
TRBJ2-1 | . | TRBV2 | . | TGTGCCAGCAGTGGGGGACTGTCCGCCGCGGCGGATGAGCAGTTCTTC | CASSGGLSAAADEQFF
TRBJ2-1 | . | TRBV2 | . | TGTGCCAGCAGTGAAACGGGGGAAATAAGCTCCTACAATGAGCAGTTCTTC | CASSETGEISSYNEQFF
TRBJ2-1 | few | TRBV7-9 | . | TGTGCCAGCAGCTTAGTGGTGGCGGATGAGCAGTTCTTC | CASSLVVADEQFF
TRBJ2-7 | . | TRBV13 | . | TGTGCCAGCAGCTTAGAAGCGGCGGGCGAGCAGTACTTC | CASSLEAAGEQYF
TRBJ1-5 | . | TRBV2 | . | TGTGCCAGCAAAGGGAGACAGGCGACTAATCAGCCCCAGCATTTT | CASKGRQATNQPQHF
TRBJ2-5 | . | TRBV2 | TRBD1 | TGTGCCAGCCGAGCACTCCGGGACAGTCAAGAGACCCAGTACTTC | CASRALRDSQETQYF
TRBJ2-7 | . | TRBV14 | TRBD1 | TGTGCCAGCAGCCAAGATCGGACAGGGCCCCCCTACGAGCAGTACTTC | CASSQDRTGPPYEQYF
TRBJ1-1 | . | TRBV14 | . | TGTGCCAGCAGCCAACAGGGAGGGACTGAAGCTTTCTTT | CASSQQGGTEAFF
TRBJ2-7 | . | TRBV6-5 | . | TGTGCCAGCAGTGATGACCCCTACGAGCAGTACTTC | CASSDDPYEQYF
TRBJ1-2 | . | TRBV14 | . | TGTGCCAGCAGCCAAGTTGGCCAAACCTATGGCTACACCTTC | CASSQVGQTYGYTF
TRBJ2-7 | . | TRBV7-3 | TRBD2 | TGTGCCAGCAGCCCAGGTGGGGAGGGATCCTACGAGCAGTACTTC | CASSPGGEGSYEQYF
TRBJ2-1 | . | TRBV13 | TRBD2 | TGTGCCAGCAGCGCCAGGACTAGCGGGGGGGCCCTCAATGAGCAGTTCTTC | CASSARTSGGALNEQFF
TRBJ2-2 | . | TRBV25-1 | TRBD2 | TGTGCCAGCAGTGTGGGGGGGATCGGGGAGCTGTTTTTT | CASSVGGIGELFF
TRBJ2-2 | . | TRBV6-5 | . | TGTGCCAGCAGTTACGGGGCCGGGGAGCTGTTTTTT | CASSYGAGELFF
TRBJ2-7 | few | TRBV10-3 | TRBD1 | TGTGCCATCAGTGGGGACAGCTTCTACGAGCAGTACTTC | CAISGDSFYEQYF
TRBJ2-6 | few | TRBV10-2 | . | TGCGCCAGCAGAGGACCGGGACCCCTATCCAGCTCTGGGGCCAACGTCCTGACTTTC | CASRGPGPLSSSGANVLTF
TRBJ2-3 | . | TRBV5-6 | TRBD2 | TGTGCCAGCAGCGACGGGACTAGCGGGGTCGCTACGCAGTATTTT | CASSDGTSGVATQYF
TRBJ1-2 | . | TRBV7-9 | . | TGTGCCCTCGAGCGGGGGAACGGCTACACCTTC | CALERGNGYTF
TRBJ2-5 | . | TRBV4-1 | . | TGCGCCAGCAGCCAAGATCGAGCAGGAACCACTCAAGAGACCCAGTACTTC | CASSQDRAGTTQETQYF
TRBJ2-5 | . | TRBV6-6 | . | TGTGCCAGCAGTCAAACAGGGTGGGAGACCCAGTACTTC | CASSQTGWETQYF
TRBJ2-5 | few | TRBV7-2 | . | TGTGCCAGCAGCTTAGGGTCTAAACAAGAGACCCAGTACTTC | CASSLGSKQETQYF
TRBJ2-6 | few | TRBV6-5 | . | TGTGCCAGCAGTTACAGCGGGTCATCTGGGGCCAACGTCCTGACTTTC | CASSYSGSSGANVLTF
TRBJ1-1 | . | TRBV4-2 | . | TGTGCCAGCAGCCAAAATCGGGGGATAGCTGAAGCTTTCTTT | CASSQNRGIAEAFF
TRBJ2-7 | . | TRBV2 | . | TGTGCCAGCAGTGATCCTAGCCGGGGTAGTATCTACGAGCAGTACTTC | CASSDPSRGSIYEQYF
TRBJ2-3 | . | TRBV29-1 | . | TGCAGCGTTGGGGTGGGGATCGGCGCAGATACGCAGTATTTT | CSVGVGIGADTQYF
TRBJ2-5 | . | TRBV27 | TRBD2 | TGTGCCAGCAGCCCTATGGGGGGTTCCACTTGGCGGGAGGAGACCCAGTACTTC | CASSPMGGSTWREETQYF
TRBJ1-2 | . | TRBV27 | . | TGTGCCAGCAGCCCCGGGGTCAGAGGGGCCGGTGGCTACACCTTC | CASSPGVRGAGGYTF
TRBJ2-3 | . | TRBV7-9 | . | TGTGCCAGCAGACCGCCACCTAGCGGCACAGATACGCAGTATTTT | CASRPPPSGTDTQYF
TRBJ1-1 | few | TRBV11-2 | . | TGTGCCAGCAGCTCACACATTGACGGCAACACTGAAGCTTTCTTT | CASSSHIDGNTEAFF
TRBJ1-2 | . | TRBV29-1 | . | TGCAGCGTTGAAGATTTGCTTGGCAGGGTCGCAAACTATGGCTACACCTTC | CSVEDLLGRVANYGYTF
TRBJ1-6 | . | TRBV21-1 | . | TGTGCCAGCAGCACGGCCGAGGCAGGGGCACACTCAGATTCACCCCTCCACTTT | CASSTAEAGAHSDSPLHF
TRBJ1-4 | once | TRBV29-1 | . | TGCAGCGCCCGCCGACGGGACAAAGAAAATGAAAAACTGTTTTTT | CSARRRDKENEKLFF
TRBJ2-3 | . | TRBV13 | . | TGTGCCAGCAGGGAGACAGATACGCAGTATTTT | CASRETDTQYF